One sample yielded the 6 T cell receptor beta chains listed below, sequenced in a study of Ad26.COV2.S vaccination and SARS-CoV-2 variants. TCRdb's copy holds only in-frame clones and misses some; the assay was immunoSEQ multiplex PCR. The profile covers 290,000 or so clones, with 80% to 90% appearing a single time and under 4% taken by the ten largest. Documented treatment: about 20 received Ad26.COV2.S at low or high dose, single or two shots; about 5 received placebo; per-sample allocation not given. Each sample was drawn 63 days after the first injection (of vaccine or placebo). This material consisted of peripheral blood, taken in a trial of Ad26.COV2.S vaccine versus placebo. Every receptor here comes from a person aged 18-60 years who received the Ad26.COV2.S COVID-19 vaccine or a placebo.

Comments on this clone: A much more abundant neighbour one base away suggests this may be a read error. The chain couples TRBV7-2 to TRBJ2-5; D is uncertain. The CDR3 sequence is 11 residues long. Germline CDR1 SGHTA, CDR2 FQGNSA. Trimming shortened V by 5 bases and J by 5 bases, and 6 bases separated the two germline ends. CDR3 sequence: CASSPRETQYF. In DNA, the CDR3 is TGTGCCAGCAGCCCGAGGGAGACCCAGTACTTC.

The chain uses TRBV7-9 and TRBJ2-4; D unclear. Trimming took 5 bases from V and 0 from J, leaving 8 bases between them. Germline loops: CDR1 SEHNR, CDR2 FQNEAQ (reference sequence). CDR3 length: 14 amino acids. The chain's CDR3 is CASSREVAKNIQYF. In DNA, the CDR3 is TGTGCCAGCAGCCGTGAGGTAGCCAAAAACATTCAGTACTTC.

This chain uses TRBV6-5 with TRBJ1-1; tentatively, D is TRBD1 (5 bases). The V and J ends lost 7 bases and 4 bases respectively, with 13 bases between them. The CDR3 length is 13 residues. Germline V gene data show CDR1 as MNHEY and CDR2 as SVGAGI. CDR3 DNA sequence: TGTGCCAGCAATTGGGGGTCGGCCACTGAAGCTTTCTTT. Residues: CASNWGSATEAFF.

This chain links TRBV2 with TRBJ1-5; D is uncertain. This CDR3 has 12 amino acids. Germline V gene data show CDR1 as SNHLY and CDR2 as FYNNEI. Trimming removed 4 bases from V and 4 bases from J, with 5 bases in between. The CDR3 DNA sequence: TGTGCCAGCAGTGCCGATAATCAGCCCCAGCATTTT. This gives the protein CASSADNQPQHF.

J is TRBJ2-7 and V is TRBV15; no reliable D call. Looked up from germline, CDR1 is LNHNV and CDR2 is YYDKDF (reference sequence). The CDR3 contains 14 residues. Trimming left V 4 bases short and J 5 bases short, with 15 bases between. CDR3 coding DNA: TGTGCCACCAGCAATTTTCTGTTTCCCCACGAGCAGTACTTC. This translates into CATSNFLFPHEQYF.

The V call is TRBV11-2, the J call TRBJ1-1, with 7 bases matching TRBD1. In germline, CDR1 is SGHAT, CDR2 FQNNGV. With V trimmed by 6 bases and J by 0 bases, 7 bases remained unmatched. The length of the CDR3 is 15 residues. Written as DNA, the CDR3 is TGTGCCAGCAGATACACAGGGGCCATGAACACTGAAGCTTTCTTT. It yields the protein CASRYTGAMNTEAFF.